Sequencing of this T cell receptor beta chain was carried out in a study of T cells in Graves' hyperthyroidism and ophthalmopathy. Study-wide findings and caveats: Separating ophthalmopathy from stable hyperthyroidism was achieved by a 13 V-J model.

Amplified TCR beta CDR3 regions derived from RNA transcripts. HTBI primers were the set used in a first-round RT-PCR of the TCR CDR3. Using its own MiXCR run on the multiplex PCR reads, TCRdb lists one record per CDR3 protein. The table lists about 380,000 distinct CDR3 sequences, around 20% of them singletons. This clonotype was counted ten times or more. Its antigen remains unknown. The germline CDR1 and CDR2 sequences are MGHRA and YSYEKL. The CDR3 runs to 15 residues. Trimming cost V 3 bases and J 4 bases, with 13 bases left between them. Each person with ophthalmopathy scored at least 3 on the Clinical Activity Score, reached NOSPECS grade 4 or higher, and had been ill under 3 months. Lactation, pregnancy, other autoimmune disease or uncontrolled infection excluded patients.

The V and J genes are TRBV4-1 and TRBJ2-1; D uncertain. Sequenced sample: blood. This TCR derives from a man aged 18 to 29 with Graves' ophthalmopathy. The CDR3 loop reads CASSQLSGWYNEQFF. CDR3 sequence (DNA): TGCGCCAGCAGCCAGTTATCGGGTTGGTACAATGAGCAGTTCTTC.